This TCR beta chain is drawn from a study of naive and memory T cell subsets. Study findings and constraints: A few larger clonotypes appeared in naive repertoires, especially CD8, possibly memory cells re-expressing CD45RA.

CDR1 is MNHEY and CDR2 is SMNVEV in the germline V gene (reference sequence). The CDR3 consists of 12 residues. V was pared by 0 bases and J by 8 bases, with 4 bases between. From the second PCR step, alpha and beta chains were amplified apart. CMV status came from CD4+ T cell IFNgamma after overnight CMV lysate stimulation of fresh PBMCs. Sequential positive selection took CD4 T cells first, then CD8 T cells. Cells stained for CD3, CD4, CD8, CD45RA and CD27 were sorted into four subsets. Two oligonucleotides, mixed equimolar, formed the beta constant-region primer covering TRBC1 and TRBC2. The ligated cDNA underwent four PCR rounds using SP2 and nested alpha and beta constant-region primers. MiXCR was run by TCRdb on the UMI-ligation and nested PCR reads, yielding one entry per CDR3 protein. This sample has roughly 150,000 distinct CDR3 sequences; 22% occur once, and the top ten carry about 0.11%.

This clonotype has just a few counts. Its antigen is undetermined. What was sequenced was naive CD4+ T cells from blood. The chain joins TRBV27 to TRBJ2-2; D ambiguous. The sequence was obtained from a human donor in good health. The CDR3 region is CASSLSRGELFF. In nucleotides, the CDR3 is TGTGCCAGCAGTTTATCGAGGGGGGAGCTGTTTTTT.